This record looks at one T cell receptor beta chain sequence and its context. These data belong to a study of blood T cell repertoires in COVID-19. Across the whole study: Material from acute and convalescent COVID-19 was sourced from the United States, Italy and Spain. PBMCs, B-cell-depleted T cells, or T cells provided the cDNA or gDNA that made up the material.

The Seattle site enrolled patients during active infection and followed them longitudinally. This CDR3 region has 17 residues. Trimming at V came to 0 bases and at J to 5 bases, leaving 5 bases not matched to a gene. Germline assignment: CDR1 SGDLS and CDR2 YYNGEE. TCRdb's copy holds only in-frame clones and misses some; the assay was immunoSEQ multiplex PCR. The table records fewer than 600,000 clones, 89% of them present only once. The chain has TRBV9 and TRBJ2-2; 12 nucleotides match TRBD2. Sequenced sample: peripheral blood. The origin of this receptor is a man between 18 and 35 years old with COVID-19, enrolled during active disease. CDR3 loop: CASSVGLAGVRTGELFF. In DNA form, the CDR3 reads TGTGCCAGCAGCGTAGGACTAGCGGGAGTTCGGACCGGGGAGCTGTTTTTT.